Sequencing of this TCR beta chain was carried out in a study of CD8+ T cells in alopecia areata (dated by TCRdb to 2017 to 2018). At the level of the whole study: Treated patients were enrolled in an open-label pilot trial of oral tofacitinib, 5 to 10 mg twice daily, for moderate-to-severe alopecia areata. Tofacitinib was given for 6 to 18 months, followed by 6 months of follow-up off drug to assess delayed response and recurrence. For the treated patients, the SALT score, which quantifies what percentage of scalp surface area is affected, served as the measure of disease severity. High-throughput TCRbeta sequencing was used to examine T cell clonal expansion in alopecia areata in both the C3H/HeJ mouse model and human patients. Scalp tissue and sorted CD4+ and CD8+ peripheral blood T cells from patchy and totalis/universalis alopecia areata patients and from healthy controls were covered by human TCRbeta sequencing. Biopsies were taken from tofacitinib-treated patients at baseline and at 4 and 24 weeks of treatment, and a later scalp biopsy was taken in several of the tofacitinib-treated patients. Scalp clonality was compared among normal scalp (n=4), patchy alopecia areata scalp (n=8), and alopecia totalis/universalis scalp (n=8). RNA came from the PAXgene miRNA kit for fixed scalp, the miRNeasy kit for PBMCs, and the RNeasy kit for mouse skin. Amplification of TCRbeta CDR3 regions was done by immunoSEQ multiplex PCR using 35 Vbeta forward primers and 13 Jbeta reverse primers. What the authors observed across the whole study: Compared with normal scalp, lesional scalp had higher clonality and more expanded CD8+ clones, particularly in alopecia totalis/universalis, a pattern that suggests antigenic drive. Because the treated cohort was small and had just a single nonresponder, larger studies are needed to establish links between baseline CD8+ expansion and response. Scalp TCR repertoire analysis is complicated because resident alphabeta T cells in normal human skin are also sequenced, whereas mouse skin is dominated by gammadelta T cells. During tofacitinib treatment, many expanded lesional clones stuck around in both scalp and blood, and this persistence may partly explain why relapse happens after treatment is stopped. Scalp clonality and the number of expanded CD8+ clones among the top 100 scalp clones were significantly decreased by tofacitinib. Shared TCR sequences between patients were less evident than in mice, which may be partly attributable to HLA diversity in the patient population.

The method behind the library was the immunoSEQ multiplex PCR assay. To provide template for TCR sequencing, every sample had RNA extracted and reverse transcribed into cDNA. First-strand cDNA was synthesized using SuperScript III with a 2:1 mix of oligo-dT and random hexamers. Amplification bias was assessed with a synthetic immune receptor repertoire, and residual bias was removed computationally. The study's own analysis went as follows. After raw reads were preprocessed to remove errors, the CDR3 was defined following IMGT conventions as running from the conserved cysteine to phenylalanine. To get clonality, Shannon entropy was normalized by log2 of the number of productive unique TCRs and the result was subtracted from 1. CD4 or CD8 identity of scalp clones was inferred by cross-referencing scalp TCRbeta sequences with sorted blood CD4 and CD8 repertoires. The clones in this table, taken by TCRdb from immuneACCESS, are in-frame only. Not every clone is retained; where verified, under half of the shortfall comes from an unresolved V gene, and the cause of the rest is unknown. The D gene and trimming were derived from the DNA, and the V and J assignments and clone size from that table. This sample has about 180,000 clones in its table, and 53% of those were observed once. 10% to 12% of the sample goes to the ten largest clones.

This clone was seen only a few times. This receptor's antigen is unknown. No quality values exist for individual bases; no much larger clone is one base distant. The CDR3 contains 13 residues, cysteine and phenylalanine counted. Kept here is only the CDR3 DNA, which spans 39 bases and is read in frame from base 1. V was cut back by 4 bases and J by 4 bases, leaving a gap of 11 bases between them. The germline V gene encodes CDR1 SGHKS and CDR2 YYEKEE (reference sequence). The sample's time point label, decoded: about 25 weeks on oral tofacitinib. The meaning of the sample's treatment or condition label: oral pan-JAK inhibitor, 5-10 mg twice daily. Peripheral blood and lesional scalp punch biopsies were obtained from patients with alopecia areata. After PBMCs were isolated by density centrifugation and stained for CD3, CD4 and CD8, a FACSAria was used to sort CD4+ and CD8+ T cells.

Sample: CD8+ T cells sorted from blood, taken at week 24, from a patient treated with tofacitinib. The chain couples TRBV5-5 to TRBJ1-2, with no reliable assignment of the D segment. The sequence derives from a human donor with alopecia areata. The CDR3 region has the sequence CASSGEGSYGYTF. The DNA sequence follows: TGTGCCAGCAGCGGCGAGGGAAGCTATGGCTACACCTTC.